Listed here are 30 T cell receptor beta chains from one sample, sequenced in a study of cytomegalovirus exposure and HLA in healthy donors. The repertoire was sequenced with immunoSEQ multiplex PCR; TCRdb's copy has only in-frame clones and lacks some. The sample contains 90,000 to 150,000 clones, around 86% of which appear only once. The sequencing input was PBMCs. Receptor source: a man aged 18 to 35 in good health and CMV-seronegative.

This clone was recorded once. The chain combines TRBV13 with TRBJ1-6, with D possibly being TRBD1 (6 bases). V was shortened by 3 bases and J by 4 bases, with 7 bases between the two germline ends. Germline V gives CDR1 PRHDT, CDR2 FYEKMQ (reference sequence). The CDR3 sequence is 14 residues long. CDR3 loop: CASSFGQYNSPLHF. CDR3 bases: TGTGCCAGCAGCTTCGGACAGTATAATTCACCCCTCCACTTT.

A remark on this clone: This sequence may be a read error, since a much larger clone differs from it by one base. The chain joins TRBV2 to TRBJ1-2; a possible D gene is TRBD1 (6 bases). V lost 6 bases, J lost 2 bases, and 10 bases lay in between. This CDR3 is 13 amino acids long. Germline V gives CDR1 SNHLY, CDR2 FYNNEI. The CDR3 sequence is CASRPTGNYGYTF. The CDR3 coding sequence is TGTGCCAGCAGACCCACAGGGAACTATGGCTACACCTTC.

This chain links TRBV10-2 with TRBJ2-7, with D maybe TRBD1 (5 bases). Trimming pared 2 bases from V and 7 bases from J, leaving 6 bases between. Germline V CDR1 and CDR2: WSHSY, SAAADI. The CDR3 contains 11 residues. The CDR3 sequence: CASSEGAEQYF. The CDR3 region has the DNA TGCGCCAGCAGTGAGGGGGCGGAGCAGTACTTC.

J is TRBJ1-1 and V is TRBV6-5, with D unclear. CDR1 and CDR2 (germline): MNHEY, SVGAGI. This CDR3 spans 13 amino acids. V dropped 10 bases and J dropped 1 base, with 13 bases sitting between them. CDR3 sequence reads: CATRRGQNTEAFF. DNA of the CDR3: TGTGCCACCCGCCGAGGCCAGAACACTGAAGCTTTCTTT.

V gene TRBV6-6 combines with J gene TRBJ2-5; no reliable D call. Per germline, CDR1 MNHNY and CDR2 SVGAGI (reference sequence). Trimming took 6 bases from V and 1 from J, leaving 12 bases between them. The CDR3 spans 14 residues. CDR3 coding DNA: TGTGCCAGCAGCCCAACGGGTTCCCAAGAGACCCAGTACTTC. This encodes CASSPTGSQETQYF.

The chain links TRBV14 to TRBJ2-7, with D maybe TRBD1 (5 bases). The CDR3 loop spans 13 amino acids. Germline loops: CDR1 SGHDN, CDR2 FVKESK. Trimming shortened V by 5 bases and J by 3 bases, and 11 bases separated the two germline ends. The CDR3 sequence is CASSLQVNYEQYF. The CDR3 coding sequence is TGTGCCAGCAGCTTACAGGTTAACTACGAGCAGTACTTC.

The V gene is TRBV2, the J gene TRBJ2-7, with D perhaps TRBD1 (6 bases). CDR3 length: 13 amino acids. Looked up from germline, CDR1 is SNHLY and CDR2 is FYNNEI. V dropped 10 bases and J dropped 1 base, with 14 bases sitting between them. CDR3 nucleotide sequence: TGTGCCATCAGAACCGGACAGTCCTACGAGCAGTACTTC. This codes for CAIRTGQSYEQYF.

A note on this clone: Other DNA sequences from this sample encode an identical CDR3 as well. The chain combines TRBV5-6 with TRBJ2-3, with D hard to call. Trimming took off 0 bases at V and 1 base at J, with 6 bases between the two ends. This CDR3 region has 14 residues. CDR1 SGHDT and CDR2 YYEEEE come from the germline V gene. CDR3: CASSLDGGTDTQYF. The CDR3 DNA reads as TGTGCCAGCAGCTTGGACGGAGGCACAGATACGCAGTATTTT.

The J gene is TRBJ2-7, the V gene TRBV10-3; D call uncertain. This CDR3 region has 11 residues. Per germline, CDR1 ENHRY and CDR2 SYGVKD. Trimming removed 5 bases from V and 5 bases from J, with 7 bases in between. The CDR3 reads CAISRTDEQYF. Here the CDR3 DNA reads TGTGCCATCAGTAGAACGGACGAGCAGTACTTC.

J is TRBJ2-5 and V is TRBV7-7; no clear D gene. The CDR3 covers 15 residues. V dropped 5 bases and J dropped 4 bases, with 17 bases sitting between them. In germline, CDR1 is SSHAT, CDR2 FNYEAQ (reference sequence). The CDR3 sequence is CASSPRFAVGETQYF. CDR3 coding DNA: TGTGCCAGCAGCCCGCGGTTCGCGGTTGGAGAGACCCAGTACTTC. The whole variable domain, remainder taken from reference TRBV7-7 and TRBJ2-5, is GAGVSQSPRYKVTKRGQDVTLRCDPISSHATLYWYQQALGQGPEFLTYFNYEAQPDKSGLPSDRFSAERPEGSISTLTIQRTEQRDSAMYRCASSPRFAVGETQYFGPGTRLLVL.

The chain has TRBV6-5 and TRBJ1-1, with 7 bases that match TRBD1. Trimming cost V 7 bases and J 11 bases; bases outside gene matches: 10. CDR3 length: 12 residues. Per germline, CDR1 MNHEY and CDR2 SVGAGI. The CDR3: CASTNSGQRAFF. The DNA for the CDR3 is TGTGCCAGCACGAACTCGGGACAGAGGGCTTTCTTT.

This chain's CDR3 is CAISVNSGGGNEQFF. The DNA for the CDR3 is TGTGCCATCAGTGTGAATAGCGGGGGGGGCAATGAGCAGTTCTTC. V and J are TRBV10-3 and TRBJ2-1, with 11 positions matching TRBD2. Germline values: CDR1 ENHRY, CDR2 SYGVKD. Trimming removed 4 bases from V and 6 bases from J; junction bases left unmatched: 5. This CDR3 contains 15 residues.

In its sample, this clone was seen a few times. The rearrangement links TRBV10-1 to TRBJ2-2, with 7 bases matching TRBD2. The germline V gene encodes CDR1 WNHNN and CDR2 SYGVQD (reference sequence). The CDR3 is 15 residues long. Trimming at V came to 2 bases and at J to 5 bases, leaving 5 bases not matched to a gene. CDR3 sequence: CASSENPGGTGELFF. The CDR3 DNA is TGCGCCAGCAGTGAGAACCCGGGGGGTACCGGGGAGCTGTTTTTT.

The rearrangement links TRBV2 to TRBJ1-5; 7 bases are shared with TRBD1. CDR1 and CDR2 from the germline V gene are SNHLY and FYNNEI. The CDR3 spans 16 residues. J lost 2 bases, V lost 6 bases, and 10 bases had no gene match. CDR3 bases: TGTGCCAGCAGCGGCGGGACAGCTCGGGGCAATCAGCCCCAGCATTTT. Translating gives CASSGGTARGNQPQHF.

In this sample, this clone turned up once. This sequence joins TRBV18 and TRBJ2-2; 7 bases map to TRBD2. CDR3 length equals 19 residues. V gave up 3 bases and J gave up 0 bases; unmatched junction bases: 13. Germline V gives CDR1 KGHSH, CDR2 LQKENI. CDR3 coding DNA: TGTGCCAGCTCACCTATGGAGTCTAGCGGTAGCGCGAACACCGGGGAGCTGTTTTTT. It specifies CASSPMESSGSANTGELFF.

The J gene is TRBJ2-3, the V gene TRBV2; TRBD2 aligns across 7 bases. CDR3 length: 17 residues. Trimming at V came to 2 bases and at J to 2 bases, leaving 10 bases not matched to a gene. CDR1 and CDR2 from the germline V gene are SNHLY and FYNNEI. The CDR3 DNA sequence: TGTGCCAGCAGTGAATCGCAAAATAGCGGGTTCACAGATACGCAGTATTTT. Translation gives CASSESQNSGFTDTQYF.

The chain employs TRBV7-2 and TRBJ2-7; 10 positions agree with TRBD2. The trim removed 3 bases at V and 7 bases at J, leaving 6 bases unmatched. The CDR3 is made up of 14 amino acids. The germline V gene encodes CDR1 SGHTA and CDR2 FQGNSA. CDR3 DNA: TGTGCCAGCAGCTTGAGCGGGAGGGCCCGAGAGCAGTACTTC. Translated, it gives CASSLSGRAREQYF. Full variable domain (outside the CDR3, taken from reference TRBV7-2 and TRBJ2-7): GAGVSQSPSNKVTEKGKDVELRCDPISGHTALYWYRQSLGQGLEFLIYFQGNSAPDKSGLPSDRFSAERTGGSVSTLTIQRTQQEDSAVYLCASSLSGRAREQYFGPGTRLTVT.

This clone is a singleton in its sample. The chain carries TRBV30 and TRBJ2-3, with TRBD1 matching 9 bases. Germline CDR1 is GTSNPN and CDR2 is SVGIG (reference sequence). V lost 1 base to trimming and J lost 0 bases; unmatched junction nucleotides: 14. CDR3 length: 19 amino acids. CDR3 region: CAWSAGQGVPLTSTDTQYF. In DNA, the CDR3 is TGTGCCTGGAGTGCGGGACAGGGAGTACCATTGACTAGCACAGATACGCAGTATTTT.

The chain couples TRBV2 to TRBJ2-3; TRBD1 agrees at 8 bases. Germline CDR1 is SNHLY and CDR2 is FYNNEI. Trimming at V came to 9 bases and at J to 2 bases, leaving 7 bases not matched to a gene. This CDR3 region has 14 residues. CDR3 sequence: CASRDRRATDTQYF. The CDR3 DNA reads TGTGCCAGTAGGGACAGGAGGGCCACAGATACGCAGTATTTT.

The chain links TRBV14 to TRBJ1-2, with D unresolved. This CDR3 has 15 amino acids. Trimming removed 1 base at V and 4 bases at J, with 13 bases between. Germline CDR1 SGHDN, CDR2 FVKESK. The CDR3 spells CASSQVRGSPYGYTF. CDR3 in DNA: TGTGCCAGCAGCCAAGTCCGGGGATCCCCCTATGGCTACACCTTC.

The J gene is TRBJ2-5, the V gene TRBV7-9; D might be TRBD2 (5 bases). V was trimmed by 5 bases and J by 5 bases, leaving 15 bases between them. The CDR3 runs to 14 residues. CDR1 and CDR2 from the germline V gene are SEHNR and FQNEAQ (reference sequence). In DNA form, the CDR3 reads TGTGCCAGCAGCAAAAGCCTCGAGCGGGAGACCCAGTACTTC. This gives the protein CASSKSLERETQYF.

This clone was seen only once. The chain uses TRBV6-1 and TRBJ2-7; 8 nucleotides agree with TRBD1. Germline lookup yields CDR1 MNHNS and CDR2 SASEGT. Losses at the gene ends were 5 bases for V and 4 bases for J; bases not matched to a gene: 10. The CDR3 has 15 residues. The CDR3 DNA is TGTGCCAGCAGTCCCCGAGCGGACAGGGTTTACGAGCAGTACTTC. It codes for CASSPRADRVYEQYF.

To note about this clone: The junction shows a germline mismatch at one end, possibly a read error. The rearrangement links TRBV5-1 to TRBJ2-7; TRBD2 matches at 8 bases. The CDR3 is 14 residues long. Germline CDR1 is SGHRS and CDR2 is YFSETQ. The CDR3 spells CASSPTGTRTARGF. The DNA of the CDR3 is TGCGCCAGCAGCCCTACCGGGACTAGAACTGCGAGAGGGTTC.

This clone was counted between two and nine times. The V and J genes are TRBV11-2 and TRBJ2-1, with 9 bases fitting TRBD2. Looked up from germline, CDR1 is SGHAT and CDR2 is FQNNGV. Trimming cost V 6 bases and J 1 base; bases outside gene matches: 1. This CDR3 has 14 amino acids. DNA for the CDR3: TGTGCCAGCAGACTAGCGGGTTCCTACAATGAGCAGTTCTTC. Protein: CASRLAGSYNEQFF.

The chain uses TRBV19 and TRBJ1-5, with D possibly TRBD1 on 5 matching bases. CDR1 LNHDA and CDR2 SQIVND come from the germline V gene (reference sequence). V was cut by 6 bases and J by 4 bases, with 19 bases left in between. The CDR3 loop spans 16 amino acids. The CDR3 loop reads CASSTTGTTINQPQHF. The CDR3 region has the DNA TGTGCCAGTAGCACGACCGGGACTACGATTAATCAGCCCCAGCATTTT.

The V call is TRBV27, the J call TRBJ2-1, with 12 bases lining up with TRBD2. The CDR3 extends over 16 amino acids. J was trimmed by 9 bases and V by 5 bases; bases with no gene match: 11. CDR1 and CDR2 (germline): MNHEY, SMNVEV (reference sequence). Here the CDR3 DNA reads TGTGCCAGCAGTGTCCTAGCGGGAGGGCCACGCGGTGAGCAGTTCTTC. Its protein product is CASSVLAGGPRGEQFF.

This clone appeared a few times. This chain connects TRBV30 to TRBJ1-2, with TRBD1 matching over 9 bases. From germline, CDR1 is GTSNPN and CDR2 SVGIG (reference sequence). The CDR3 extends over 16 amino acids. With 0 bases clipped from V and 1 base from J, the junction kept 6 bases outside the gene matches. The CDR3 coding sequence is TGTGCCTGGAGTGTACCCTGGGACAGGGTTAACTATGGCTACACCTTC. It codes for CAWSVPWDRVNYGYTF.

CDR3 sequence reads: CASSLDRNYGYTF. Here the CDR3 DNA reads TGCGCCAGCAGCTTGGACAGGAACTATGGCTACACCTTC. The chain links TRBV5-1 to TRBJ1-2; the D gene is possibly TRBD1 (5 bases). The CDR3 contains 13 residues. Germline-derived CDR1 and CDR2 are SGHRS and YFSETQ. The V gene lost 0 bases and the J gene lost 2 bases, with 5 bases spanning the gap.

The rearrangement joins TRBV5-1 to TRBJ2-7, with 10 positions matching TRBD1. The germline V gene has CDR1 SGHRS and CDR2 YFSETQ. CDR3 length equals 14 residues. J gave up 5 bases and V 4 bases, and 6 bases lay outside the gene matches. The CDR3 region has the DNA TGCGCCAGCAGCAGAACCGGGACAGGGGACGAGCAGTACTTC. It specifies CASSRTGTGDEQYF.

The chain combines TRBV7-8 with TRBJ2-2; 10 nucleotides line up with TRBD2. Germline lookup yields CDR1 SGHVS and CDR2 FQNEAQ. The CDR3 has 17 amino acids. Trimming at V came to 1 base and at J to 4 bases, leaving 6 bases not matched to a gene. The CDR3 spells CASSLGQREGRTGELFF. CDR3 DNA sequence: TGTGCCAGCAGCTTAGGACAGCGGGAGGGCCGCACCGGGGAGCTGTTTTTT.